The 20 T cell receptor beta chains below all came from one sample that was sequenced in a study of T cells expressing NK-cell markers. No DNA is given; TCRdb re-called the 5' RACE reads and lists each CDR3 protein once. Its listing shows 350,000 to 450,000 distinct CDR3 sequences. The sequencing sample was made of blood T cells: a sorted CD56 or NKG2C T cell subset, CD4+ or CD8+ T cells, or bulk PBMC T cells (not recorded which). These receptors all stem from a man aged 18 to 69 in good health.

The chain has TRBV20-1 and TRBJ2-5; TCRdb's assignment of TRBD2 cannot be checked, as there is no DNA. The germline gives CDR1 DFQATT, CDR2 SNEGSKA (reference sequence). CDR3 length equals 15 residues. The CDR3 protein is CSANERGAAREAQYF.

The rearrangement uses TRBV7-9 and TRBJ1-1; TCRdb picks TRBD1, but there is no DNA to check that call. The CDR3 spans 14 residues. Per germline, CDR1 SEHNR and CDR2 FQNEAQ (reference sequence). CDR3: CASSKDIKVAEAFF.

CDR3 protein: CASSPGQNQETQYF. The V gene is TRBV18, the J gene TRBJ2-5. Germline-derived CDR1 and CDR2 are KGHSH and LQKENI. The CDR3 extends over 14 amino acids.

The CDR3 here is CASSSRGGEAFF. The V gene is TRBV3-1, the J gene TRBJ1-1; without DNA, the TCRdb call of TRBD1 cannot be checked. Germline V gives CDR1 LGHDT, CDR2 YNNKEL (reference sequence). The CDR3 is made up of 12 amino acids.

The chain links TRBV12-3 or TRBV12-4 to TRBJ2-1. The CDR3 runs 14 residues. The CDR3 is CASRTLRVQNEQFF.

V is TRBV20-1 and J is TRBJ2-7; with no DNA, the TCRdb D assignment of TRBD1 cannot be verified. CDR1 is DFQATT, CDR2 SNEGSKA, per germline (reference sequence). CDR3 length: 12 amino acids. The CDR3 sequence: CSAGKDVREQYF.

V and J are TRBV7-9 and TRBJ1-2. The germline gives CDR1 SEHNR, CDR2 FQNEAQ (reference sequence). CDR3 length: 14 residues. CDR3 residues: CASSFAELTYGYTF. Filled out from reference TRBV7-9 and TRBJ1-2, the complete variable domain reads DTGVSQNPRHKITKRGQNVTFRCDPISEHNRLYWYRQTLGQGPEFLTYFQNEAQLEKSRLLSDRFSAERPKGSFSTLEIQRTEQGDSAMYLCASSFAELTYGYTFGSGTRLTVV.

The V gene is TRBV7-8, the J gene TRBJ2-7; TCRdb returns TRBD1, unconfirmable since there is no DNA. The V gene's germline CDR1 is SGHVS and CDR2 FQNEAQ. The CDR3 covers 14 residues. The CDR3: CASSSRWGTYEQYF.

The CDR3 reads CASSLVGTGNNEQFF. V gene TRBV5-6 combines with J gene TRBJ2-1; TCRdb lists TRBD1, though no DNA is available to test this call. Germline V gives CDR1 SGHDT, CDR2 YYEEEE. This CDR3 region has 15 residues.

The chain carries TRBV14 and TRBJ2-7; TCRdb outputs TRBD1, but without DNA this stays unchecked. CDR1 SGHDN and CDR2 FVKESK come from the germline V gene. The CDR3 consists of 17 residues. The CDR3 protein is CASSQGLLRWGVEEQYF.

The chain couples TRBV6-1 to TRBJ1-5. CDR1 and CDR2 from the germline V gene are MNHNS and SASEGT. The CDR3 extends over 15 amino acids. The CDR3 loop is CASKSGYFMDQPQHF.

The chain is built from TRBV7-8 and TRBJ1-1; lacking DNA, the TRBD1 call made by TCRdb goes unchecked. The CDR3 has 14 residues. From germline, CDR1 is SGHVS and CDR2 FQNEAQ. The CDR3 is CASSLNRANTEAFF. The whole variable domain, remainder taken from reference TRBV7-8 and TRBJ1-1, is GAGVSQSPRYKVAKRGQDVALRCDPISGHVSLFWYQQALGQGPEFLTYFQNEAQLDKSGLPSDRFFAERPEGSVSTLKIQRTQQEDSAVYLCASSLNRANTEAFFGQGTRLTVV.

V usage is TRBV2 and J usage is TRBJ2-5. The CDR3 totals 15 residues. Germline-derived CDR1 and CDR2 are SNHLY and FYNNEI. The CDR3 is CASTHSLTRQETQYF.

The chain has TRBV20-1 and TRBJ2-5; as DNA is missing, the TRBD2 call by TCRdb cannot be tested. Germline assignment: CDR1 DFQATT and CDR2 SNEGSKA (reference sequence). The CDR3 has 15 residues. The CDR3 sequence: CSADGTAGAFGTQYF.

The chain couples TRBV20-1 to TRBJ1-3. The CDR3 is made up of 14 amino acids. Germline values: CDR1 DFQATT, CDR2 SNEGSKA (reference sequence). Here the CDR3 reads CSARTASSGNTIYF.

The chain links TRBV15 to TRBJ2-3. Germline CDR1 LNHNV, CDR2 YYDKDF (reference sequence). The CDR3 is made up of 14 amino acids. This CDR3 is CATSRADRGDTQYF.

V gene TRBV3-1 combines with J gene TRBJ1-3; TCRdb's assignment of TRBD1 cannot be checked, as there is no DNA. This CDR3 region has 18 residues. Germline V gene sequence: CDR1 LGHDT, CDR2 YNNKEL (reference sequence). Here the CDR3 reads CASSHPPVGGARGNTIYF.

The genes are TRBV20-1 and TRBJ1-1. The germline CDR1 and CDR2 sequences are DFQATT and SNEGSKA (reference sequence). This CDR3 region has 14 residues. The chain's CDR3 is CSARSGQRMTEAFF.

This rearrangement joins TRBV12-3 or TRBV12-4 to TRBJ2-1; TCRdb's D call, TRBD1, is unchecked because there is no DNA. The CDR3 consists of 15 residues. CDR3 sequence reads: CASSLADREYNEQFF.

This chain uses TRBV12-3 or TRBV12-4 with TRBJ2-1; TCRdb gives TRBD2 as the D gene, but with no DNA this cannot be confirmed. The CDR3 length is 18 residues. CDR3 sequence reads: CASSFLDTPPPEHDEQFF.